This T cell receptor (beta chain) is drawn from a study of OX40 agonist ivuxolimab in advanced cancers. Study overall: Those treated in dose escalation had hepatocellular carcinoma, melanoma, renal cell cancer or head and neck cancer. From roughly 23 to 90 years was the age range, with a mean of about 54 years, and about 78% were male. Among those treated, three patients had partial responses, one with hepatocellular carcinoma and two with cutaneous melanoma. Study-wide findings and caveats: Among the lowest peripheral clonal expansion occurred in 0.1-3.0 mg/kg partial responders.

Remarks on this clone: Antigen specificity is unknown.

Sequencing used immunoSEQ multiplex PCR; TCRdb keeps in-frame clones, though not all of them. The sample shows under 30,000 clones, roughly nine tenths of them seen only once. This CDR3 is built from 16 residues. J was trimmed by 5 bases and V by 5 bases; bases with no gene match: 10. Germline V gene lookup returns CDR1 SGHNT and CDR2 YENEEA. Sequencing was performed on CD4+ or CD8+ T cells sorted from blood, taken in a trial of the OX40 agonist ivuxolimab. This sequence originates from an adult with an advanced solid tumor such as melanoma, head and neck, liver or kidney cancer. The gene calls are TRBV11-3 and TRBJ2-5; TRBD1 matches 11 bases. This CDR3 is CASSLPDRGHGETQYF. In DNA, the CDR3 is TGTGCCAGCAGCCTCCCGGACAGGGGGCATGGGGAGACCCAGTACTTC.